This record looks at one T cell receptor beta chain sequence and its context. This record comes from a study of blood T cell repertoires in COVID-19. The overall study: From the United States, Italy and Spain came samples of acute and convalescent COVID-19.

Original handling: Cell counts per sample came from amplifying reference gene primers. Here immunoSEQ multiplex PCR was the method, and the copy in TCRdb shows in-frame clones only, minus some. V, J and clone size were drawn from that table, and D and trimming were deduced from the DNA. The table has 300,000 to 350,000 clones, 75% to 90% seen once. Germline CDR1 is SNHLY and CDR2 is FYNNEI. The junction had 6 bases not matched to a gene; V was cut back by 5 bases and J by 1 base. This CDR3 is 15 amino acids long. The specimen sequenced was peripheral blood. This chain connects TRBV2 to TRBJ1-2; 8 bases fit TRBD1. This clonotype was sampled from a woman in her twenties or thirties with COVID-19, enrolled during active disease. The CDR3 reads CASSLNRGINYGYTF. The CDR3 DNA reads TGTGCCAGCAGTCTTAACAGGGGGATTAACTATGGCTACACCTTC.